This entry is about one TCR beta chain. As yet, its antigen is unknown. The data belong to a study of lymphopenia after photon versus proton radiotherapy. Germline CDR1 reads GTSNPN; CDR2 reads SVGIG (reference sequence). Trimming stripped 2 bases from V and 0 bases from J, with 14 bases between. The CDR3 is 16 residues long. General observations from the study: Oligoclonal CD8+ Temra expansion after nadir drove photon patients' diversity drop.

The data were produced by immunoSEQ multiplex PCR, yet TCRdb's version contains in-frame clones alone and is incomplete. The sample holds about 23,000 clones, around 90% seen once. The source material was peripheral blood, sampled from a patient treated with proton-based radiotherapy. This receptor was obtained from a woman between 70 and 85 years old with pancreatic cancer. Some clones in this sample may be carry-over from other donors' samples. The chain recombines TRBV30 with TRBJ1-3; D uncertain. CDR3 sequence reads: CAWSQLGGFSGNTIYF. In nucleotides, the CDR3 is TGTGCCTGGAGTCAGCTGGGCGGATTCTCTGGAAACACCATATATTTT.